This is a list of T cell receptor beta chains from one sample in a study of cytomegalovirus exposure and HLA in healthy donors. Repertoires were generated with immunoSEQ multiplex PCR, while TCRdb's copy carries only in-frame clones and drops some. Recorded here are over 100,000 clones; the top ten clones represent 1.6%. Sequencing input: PBMCs. These receptors originate from a woman aged 40 to 50 in good health and CMV-seropositive. Each CDR3 is given with its conserved first and last residue. D genes are given only for firm matches.

d_call j_call v_call cdr3_nt cdr3_aa
. TRBJ1-1 TRBV19 TGTGCCAGTAGTGAGGGGAACACTGAAGCTTTCTTT CASSEGNTEAFF
TRBD2 TRBJ2-5 TRBV19 TGTGCCAGTAGTATAGTCGCGGGAGCTAGGCAAGAGACCCAGTACTTC CASSIVAGARQETQYF
. TRBJ2-2 TRBV19 TGTGCCAGTAGTATCCTATTGAGGTCCGGGGAGCTGTTTTTT CASSILLRSGELFF
TRBD1 TRBJ1-2 TRBV30 TGTGCCTGGACCCCCGGGACAGGGATTACTAGAGGTGGCTACACCTTC CAWTPGTGITRGGYTF
TRBD1 TRBJ2-7 TRBV7-8 TGTGCCAGCAGCCCGGGGACAGTCCTCGAGCAGTACTTC CASSPGTVLEQYF
. TRBJ1-1 TRBV9 TGTGCCAGCAGCCCTACAGGCTGGTACACTGAAGCTTTCTTT CASSPTGWYTEAFF
TRBD1 TRBJ2-5 TRBV28 TGTGCCAGCAGTTGGACAGGGGGCCGAGAGACCCAGTACTTC CASSWTGGRETQYF
TRBD1 TRBJ2-5 TRBV30 TGTGCCTGGAGCTTAAACCTGATGACAGGGTGGGCGCAAGAGACCCAGTACTTC CAWSLNLMTGWAQETQYF
. TRBJ2-3 TRBV27 TGTGCCAGCAGTCCAGTGACTAGACCCACAGATACGCAGTATTTT CASSPVTRPTDTQYF
. TRBJ2-3 TRBV7-2 TGTGCCAGCAGCTTAGTGGGGAGCCCCATAGATACGCAGTATTTT CASSLVGSPIDTQYF
TRBD2 TRBJ2-1 TRBV5-4 TGTGCCAGCAGCTTGGGACTAGCGGGAGTGAATGAGCAGTTCTTC CASSLGLAGVNEQFF
. TRBJ1-5 TRBV7-2 TGTGCCAGCAGCCTTTTGACAGGTTCCCATCAGCCCCAGCATTTT CASSLLTGSHQPQHF
. TRBJ2-7 TRBV7-2 TGTGCCAGCAGCTTAGCTAACAGGCTCGACGAGCAGTACTTC CASSLANRLDEQYF
TRBD1 TRBJ1-2 TRBV25-1 TGTGCCAGCAGTAAGACAGGGACCTATGGCTACACCTTC CASSKTGTYGYTF
TRBD2 TRBJ2-3 TRBV5-1 TGCGCCAGCAGCTTGATGTTAGCGGGACCCACAGATACGCAGTATTTT CASSLMLAGPTDTQYF
. TRBJ2-7 TRBV6-6 TGTGCCAGCTCTCCCTCCTACGAGCAGTACTTC CASSPSYEQYF
TRBD2 TRBJ2-4 TRBV15 TGTGCCACCAGCAGCCCACTAGCGGGAGCCAAAAACATTCAGTACTTC CATSSPLAGAKNIQYF
TRBD1 TRBJ1-1 TRBV10-3 TGTGCCATCAGTGAGACAGGGGAGAAAAGTGAAGCTTTCTTT CAISETGEKSEAFF
TRBD1 TRBJ1-1 TRBV7-3 TGTGCCAGCAGCTTTCGGGACAGGAACACTGAAGCTTTCTTT CASSFRDRNTEAFF
TRBD1 TRBJ1-5 TRBV19 TGTGCCGGGGGGGACAGGGGGAAGGATCAGCCCCAGCATTTT CAGGDRGKDQPQHF
TRBD2 TRBJ2-2 TRBV9 TGTGCCAGCGCGAGCGGGGGGGCCACCGGGGAGCTGTTTTTT CASASGGATGELFF
. TRBJ2-7 TRBV5-5 TGTGCCAGCAGCCACGGACAGATCTCCTACGAGCAGTACTTC CASSHGQISYEQYF
. TRBJ2-5 TRBV6-1 TGTGCCAGCAGTGAATTATTTCAAGAGACCCAGTACTTC CASSELFQETQYF
. TRBJ1-3 TRBV11-2 TGTGCCAGCAGCTCACTTGACACCATATATTTT CASSSLDTIYF
. TRBJ2-3 TRBV9 TGTGCCAGCAGCGTAACTAGCACAGATACGCAGTATTTT CASSVTSTDTQYF
. TRBJ2-1 TRBV6-5 TGTGCCAGCAGTTACGGGAGCAATGAGCAGTTCTTC CASSYGSNEQFF
. TRBJ2-7 TRBV28 TGTGCCAGCGTTCAACGACGGCGACTCCCCTACGAGCAGTACTTC CASVQRRRLPYEQYF
TRBD1 TRBJ1-1 TRBV29-1 TGCAGCGTTGCCTCAGGGGGCAACACTGAAGCTTTCTTT CSVASGGNTEAFF
TRBD1 TRBJ1-4 TRBV29-1 TGCAGCGTTGAGGAGGGGCCGGGACAGGCCAATGAAAAACTGTTTTTT CSVEEGPGQANEKLFF
TRBD2 TRBJ2-7 TRBV2 TGTGCCAGCAGCGACTATGCGGGAGCACGCTACGAGCAGTACTTC CASSDYAGARYEQYF
TRBD1 TRBJ2-5 TRBV30 TGTGCCTGGTCGCTCGGACAGGGGCCCACCGAGACCCAGTACTTC CAWSLGQGPTETQYF
. TRBJ2-7 TRBV28 TGTGCCAGCAGCGAGACTCTTACCTACGAGCAGTACTTC CASSETLTYEQYF
TRBD1 TRBJ1-1 TRBV11-1 TGTGCCAGCAGCTTTGGACAGGAGGGGAACACTGAAGCTTTCTTT CASSFGQEGNTEAFF
. TRBJ2-1 TRBV5-1 TGCGCCAGCAGCTTTGTACGGACACTCACGTTATACAATGAGCAGTTCTTC CASSFVRTLTLYNEQFF
. TRBJ2-6 TRBV5-8 TGTGCCAGCAGCTTGGTTGGGGGCTCAGATGGGGCCAACGTCCTGACTTTC CASSLVGGSDGANVLTF
. TRBJ2-5 TRBV6-1 TGTGCCAGCAGTGCACAAGAGACCCAGTACTTC CASSAQETQYF
. TRBJ2-1 TRBV9 TGTGCCAGCAGCGTGGGTAGAGGACTCGGTTACAATGAGCAGTTCTTC CASSVGRGLGYNEQFF
. TRBJ1-5 TRBV18 TGTGCCAGCTCACCGAGCGGGCCCTGGAGCAATCAGCCCCAGCATTTT CASSPSGPWSNQPQHF
TRBD1 TRBJ1-2 TRBV7-9 TGTGCCAGCAGCTTAAGGGACAGGGGGGAGGATGGCTACACCTTC CASSLRDRGEDGYTF
. TRBJ2-1 TRBV5-6 TGTGCCAGCAGCTTGGTTCCGGGGCTAGCGACCAATGAGCAGTTCTTC CASSLVPGLATNEQFF
. TRBJ2-7 TRBV5-6 TGTGCCAGCAGCTTGGCGGCCTACGAGCAGTACTTC CASSLAAYEQYF
. TRBJ1-2 TRBV5-6 TGTGCCAGCAGCTTCTTTTCTGGCTACACCTTC CASSFFSGYTF
TRBD1 TRBJ2-7 TRBV7-8 TGTGCCAGCAGCTGGGTCGGGACAGATTACGAGCAGTACTTC CASSWVGTDYEQYF
. TRBJ1-2 TRBV2 TGTGCCAGCAGTATCCAAACTTATGGCTACACCTTC CASSIQTYGYTF
. TRBJ2-5 TRBV9 TGTGCCTTGCCGCAGGAGGGGTACCAAGAGACCCAGTACTTC CALPQEGYQETQYF
. TRBJ1-4 TRBV4-1 TGCGCCAGCAGCCAAGGGGGCGGTGCCCCAACTAATGAAAAACTGTTTTTT CASSQGGGAPTNEKLFF
. TRBJ2-1 TRBV20-1 TGCAGTGCTAGCATCTACAATGAGCAGTTCTTC CSASIYNEQFF
. TRBJ2-7 TRBV10-3 TGTGCCATCAGTTTAGGACCAGGGTCTACCTACGAGCAGTACTTC CAISLGPGSTYEQYF